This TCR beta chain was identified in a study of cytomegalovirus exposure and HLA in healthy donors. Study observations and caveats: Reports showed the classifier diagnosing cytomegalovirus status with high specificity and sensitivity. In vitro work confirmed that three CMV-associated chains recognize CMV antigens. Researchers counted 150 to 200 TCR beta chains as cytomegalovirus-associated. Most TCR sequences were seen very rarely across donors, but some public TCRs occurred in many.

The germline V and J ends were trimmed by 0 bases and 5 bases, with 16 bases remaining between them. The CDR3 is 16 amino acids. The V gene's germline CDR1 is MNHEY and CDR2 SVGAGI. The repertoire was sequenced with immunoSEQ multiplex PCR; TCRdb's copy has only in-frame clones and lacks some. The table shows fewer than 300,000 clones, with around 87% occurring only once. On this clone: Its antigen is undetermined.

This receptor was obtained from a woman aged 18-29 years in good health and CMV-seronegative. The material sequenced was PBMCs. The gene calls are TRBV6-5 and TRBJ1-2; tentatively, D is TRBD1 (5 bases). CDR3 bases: TGTGCCAGCAGTTACTCGTCTGGGGGGGATCTTTATGGCTACACCTTC. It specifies CASSYSSGGDLYGYTF.